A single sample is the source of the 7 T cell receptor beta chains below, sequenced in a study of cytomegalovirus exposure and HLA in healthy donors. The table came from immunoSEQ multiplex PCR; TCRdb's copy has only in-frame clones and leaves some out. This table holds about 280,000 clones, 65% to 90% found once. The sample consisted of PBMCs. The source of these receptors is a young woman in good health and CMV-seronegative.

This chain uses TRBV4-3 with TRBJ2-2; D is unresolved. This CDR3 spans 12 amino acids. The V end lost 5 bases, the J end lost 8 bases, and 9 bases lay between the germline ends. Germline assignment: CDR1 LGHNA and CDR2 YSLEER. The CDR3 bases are TGCGCCAGCAGCTTAACCGCGGGGGAGCTGTTTTTT. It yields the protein CASSLTAGELFF.

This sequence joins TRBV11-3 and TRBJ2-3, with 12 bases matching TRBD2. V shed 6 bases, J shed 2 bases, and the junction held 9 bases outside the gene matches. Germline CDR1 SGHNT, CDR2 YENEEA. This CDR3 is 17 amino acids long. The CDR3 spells CASSRLAGVGDTDTQYF. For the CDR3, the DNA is TGTGCCAGCAGTAGACTAGCGGGGGTTGGTGACACAGATACGCAGTATTTT.

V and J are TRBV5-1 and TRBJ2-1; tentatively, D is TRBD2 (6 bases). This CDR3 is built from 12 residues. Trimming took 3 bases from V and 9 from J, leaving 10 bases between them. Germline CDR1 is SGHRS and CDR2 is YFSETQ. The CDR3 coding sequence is TGCGCCAGCAGCTCGGGGGTAGTTGAGCAGTTCTTC. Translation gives CASSSGVVEQFF.

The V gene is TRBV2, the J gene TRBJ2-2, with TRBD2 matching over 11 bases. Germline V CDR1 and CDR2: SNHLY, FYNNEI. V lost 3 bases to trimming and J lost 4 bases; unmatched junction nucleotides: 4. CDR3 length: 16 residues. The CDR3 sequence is CASSDFLAGGTGELFF. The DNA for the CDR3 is TGTGCCAGCAGTGATTTCCTAGCGGGGGGCACCGGGGAGCTGTTTTTT.

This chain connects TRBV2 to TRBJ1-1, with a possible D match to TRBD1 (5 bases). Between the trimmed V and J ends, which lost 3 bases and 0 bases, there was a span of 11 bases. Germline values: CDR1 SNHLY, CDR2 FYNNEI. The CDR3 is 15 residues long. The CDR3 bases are TGTGCCAGCAGTGAGCAGGGCTTCATGAACACTGAAGCTTTCTTT. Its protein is CASSEQGFMNTEAFF.

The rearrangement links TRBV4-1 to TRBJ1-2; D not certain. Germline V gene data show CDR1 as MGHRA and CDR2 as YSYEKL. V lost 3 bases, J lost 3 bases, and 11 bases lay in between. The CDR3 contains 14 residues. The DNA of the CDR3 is TGCGCCAGCAGCCAGGTGGGGAGTTACTATGGCTACACCTTC. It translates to CASSQVGSYYGYTF.

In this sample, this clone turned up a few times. The CDR3 here is CASSLNPTSGSQSYNEQFF. DNA of the CDR3: TGTGCCAGCAGCTTAAACCCGACTAGCGGGAGTCAGTCCTACAATGAGCAGTTCTTC. The chain carries TRBV7-2 and TRBJ2-1; 12 bases match TRBD2. The CDR3 runs 19 residues. V gave up 2 bases and J gave up 1 base; unmatched junction bases: 9. Germline V gene lookup returns CDR1 SGHTA and CDR2 FQGNSA.